This T cell receptor (beta chain) is drawn from a study of T cell changes during pregnancy in multiple sclerosis. TCRdb's table, derived via immunoSEQ multiplex PCR, lists solely in-frame clones and lacks some. The table records roughly 38,000 clones, around 91% of them present only once. With 2 bases clipped from V and 1 base from J, the junction kept 11 bases outside the gene matches. This CDR3 is 18 amino acids long. The germline V gene has CDR1 SGHVS and CDR2 FQNEAQ. This sequence was found in a female donor in good health, enrolled as a control in a pregnancy study. The V call is TRBV7-8, the J call TRBJ2-1; 7 positions match TRBD1. Sequencing used CD4+ T cells from peripheral blood mononuclear cells, obtained in the second trimester of pregnancy. CDR3 protein: CASSLSPYRGESYNEQFF. The CDR3 coding sequence is TGTGCCAGCAGCTTATCCCCGTACAGGGGCGAATCCTACAATGAGCAGTTCTTC.